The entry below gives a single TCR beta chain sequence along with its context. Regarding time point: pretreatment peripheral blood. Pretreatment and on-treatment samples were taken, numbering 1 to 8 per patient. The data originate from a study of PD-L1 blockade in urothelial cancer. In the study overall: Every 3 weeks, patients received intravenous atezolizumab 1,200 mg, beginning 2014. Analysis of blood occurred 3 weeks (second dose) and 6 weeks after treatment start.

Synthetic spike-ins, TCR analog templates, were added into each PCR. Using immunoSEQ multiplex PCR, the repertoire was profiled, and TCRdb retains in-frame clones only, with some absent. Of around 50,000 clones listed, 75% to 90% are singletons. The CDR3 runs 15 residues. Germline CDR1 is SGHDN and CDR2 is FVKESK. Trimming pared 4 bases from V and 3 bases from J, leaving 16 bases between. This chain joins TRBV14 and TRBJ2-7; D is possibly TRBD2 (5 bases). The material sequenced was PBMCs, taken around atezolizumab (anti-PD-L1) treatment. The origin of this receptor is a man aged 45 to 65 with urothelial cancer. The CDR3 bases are TGTGCCAGCAGCCCACTCTTATCGGGGTTCTACGAGCAGTACTTC. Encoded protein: CASSPLLSGFYEQYF.